Given below is one TCR beta chain in context. Its antigen is currently unknown. CDR3 length equals 16 residues. V trimming: 4 bases; J trimming: 4 bases; junction bases outside the gene matches: 6. CDR1 and CDR2 from the germline V gene are ENHRY and SYGVKD. The sample belongs to a study of cytomegalovirus exposure and HLA in healthy donors. Study results and caveats: Across donors, most TCRs were seen rarely, yet some public ones were widespread.

The PCR used 60 Vbeta and 13 Jbeta primers. TCRdb's copy holds only in-frame clones and misses some; the assay was immunoSEQ multiplex PCR. This table holds fewer than 200,000 clones, about 65% found once. The sample was PBMCs. This chain uses TRBV10-3 with TRBJ2-2; 10 bases fit TRBD2. The clonotype comes from a girl aged 10-17 years in good health and CMV-seronegative. The CDR3 reads CAISGLAGGSTGELFF. The DNA for the CDR3 is TGTGCCATCAGTGGTTTAGCGGGGGGTAGCACCGGGGAGCTGTTTTTT.